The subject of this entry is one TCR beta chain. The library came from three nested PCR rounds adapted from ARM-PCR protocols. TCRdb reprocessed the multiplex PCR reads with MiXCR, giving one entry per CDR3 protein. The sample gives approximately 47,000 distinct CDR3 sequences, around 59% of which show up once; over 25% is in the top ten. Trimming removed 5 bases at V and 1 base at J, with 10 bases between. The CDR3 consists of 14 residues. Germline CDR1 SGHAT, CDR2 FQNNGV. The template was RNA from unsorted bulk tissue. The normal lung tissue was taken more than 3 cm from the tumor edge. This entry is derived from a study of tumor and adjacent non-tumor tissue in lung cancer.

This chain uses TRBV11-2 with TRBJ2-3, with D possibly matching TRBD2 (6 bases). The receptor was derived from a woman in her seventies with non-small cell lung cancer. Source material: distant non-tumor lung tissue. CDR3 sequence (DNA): TGTGCCAGCAGCATGGGACTCCGCACAGATACGCAGTATTTT. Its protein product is CASSMGLRTDTQYF.